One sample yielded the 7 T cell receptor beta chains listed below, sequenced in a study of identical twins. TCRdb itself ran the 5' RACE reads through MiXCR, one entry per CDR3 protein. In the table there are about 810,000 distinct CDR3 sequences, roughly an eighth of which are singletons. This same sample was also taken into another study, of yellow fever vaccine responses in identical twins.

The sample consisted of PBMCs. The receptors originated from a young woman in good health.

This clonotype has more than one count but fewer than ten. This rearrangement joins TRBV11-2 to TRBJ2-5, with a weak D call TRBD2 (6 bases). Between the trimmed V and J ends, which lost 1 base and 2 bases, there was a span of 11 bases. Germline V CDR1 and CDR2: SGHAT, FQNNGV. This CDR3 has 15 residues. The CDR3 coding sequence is TGTGCCAGCAGCTTAGGCGGGGCCGAGCAAGAGACCCAGTACTTC. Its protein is CASSLGGAEQETQYF.

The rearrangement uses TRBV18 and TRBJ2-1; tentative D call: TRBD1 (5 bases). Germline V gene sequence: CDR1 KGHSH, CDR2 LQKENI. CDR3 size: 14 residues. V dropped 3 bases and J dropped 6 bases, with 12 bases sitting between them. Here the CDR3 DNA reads TGTGCCAGCTCACCGGGGCACGGCCGCAATGAGCAGTTCTTC. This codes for CASSPGHGRNEQFF.

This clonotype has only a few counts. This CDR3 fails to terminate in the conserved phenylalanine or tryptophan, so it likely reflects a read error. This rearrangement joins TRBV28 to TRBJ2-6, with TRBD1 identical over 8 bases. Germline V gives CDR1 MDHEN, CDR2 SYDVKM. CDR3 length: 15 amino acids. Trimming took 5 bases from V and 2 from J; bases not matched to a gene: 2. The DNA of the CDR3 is TGTGCCAGCAGTCAGACAGGGGCTGGGGCCAACGTCCTGACTCTC. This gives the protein CASSQTGAGANVLTL.

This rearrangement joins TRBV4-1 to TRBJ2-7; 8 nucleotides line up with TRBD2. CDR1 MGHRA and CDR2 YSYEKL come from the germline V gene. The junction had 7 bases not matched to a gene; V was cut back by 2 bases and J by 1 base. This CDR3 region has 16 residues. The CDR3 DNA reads TGCGCCAGCAGCCAAACCGGGACTAGGGCTTCCTACGAGCAGTACTTC. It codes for CASSQTGTRASYEQYF.

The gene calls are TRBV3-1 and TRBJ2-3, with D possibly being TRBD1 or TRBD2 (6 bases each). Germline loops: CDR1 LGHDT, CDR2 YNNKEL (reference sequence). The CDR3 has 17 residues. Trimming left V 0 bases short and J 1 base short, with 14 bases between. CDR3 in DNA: TGTGCCAGCAGCCAAGATAGGGGGGATCCCGGCACAGATACGCAGTATTTT. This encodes CASSQDRGDPGTDTQYF.

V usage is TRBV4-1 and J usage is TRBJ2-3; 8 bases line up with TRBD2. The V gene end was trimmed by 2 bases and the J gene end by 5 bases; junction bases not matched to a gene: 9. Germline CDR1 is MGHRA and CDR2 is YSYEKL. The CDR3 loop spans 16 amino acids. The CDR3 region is CASSQTPSGWRDTQYF. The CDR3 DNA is TGCGCCAGCAGCCAAACGCCTAGCGGGTGGAGAGATACGCAGTATTTT.

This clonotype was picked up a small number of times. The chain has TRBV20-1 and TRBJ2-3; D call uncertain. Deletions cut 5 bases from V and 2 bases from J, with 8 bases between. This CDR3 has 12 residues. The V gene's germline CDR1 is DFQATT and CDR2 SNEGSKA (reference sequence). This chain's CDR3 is CSAHRNTDTQYF. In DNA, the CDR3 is TGCAGTGCTCATAGGAACACAGATACGCAGTATTTT.